This entry concerns a single TCR beta chain. The clone's antigen remains unknown. The input lacks base qualities; no much larger clone sits a single base away. The cysteine opens and the phenylalanine closes a CDR3 of 15 amino acids. The DNA shown is the 45-base CDR3, in frame from base 1. The CDR1 and CDR2 encoded by the germline V gene are MNHNS and SASEGT. At the junction V is shortened by 1 base and J by 0 bases, with 7 bases in between. TCRbeta CDR3 regions were profiled by bias-controlled multiplex PCR amplification of genomic DNA with the immunoSEQ Assay. In the authors' own workflow: To quantify the absolute abundance of each unique TCRbeta CDR3 region, the sequences were collapsed and filtered. Differential abundance was tested with a binomial (Fisher-equivalent) model and with a beta-binomial model adding time-dependent variance fitted from healthy donors. Any clone with fewer than 5 combined templates was excluded, and a clone was called differentially abundant if its Benjamini-Hochberg FDR was below 0.01. In the beta-binomial model, variance was expressed as a function of the total template count across the two samples, in the form v = (b*log(k)+a)^2. Drawn from immuneACCESS, this table holds only the in-frame rearrangements with V and J called that TCRdb kept. Clones are partly lost; checked studies trace under half to an unresolved V gene and leave the rest unexplained. That table is the source of V, J and clone size, and D and trimming were worked out from the DNA. The sample table contains just over 90,000 clones; only one count was recorded for 88% of them. The top ten hold around 4% of the sample.

The data derive from a study of identifying expanded T cells in peripheral blood (dated by TCRdb to about 2019). Broadly, across the study: Separate aliquots of the same genomic DNA pool were sequenced to produce technical replicates, and four replicates were compared in pairs.

During the collection period, no infections or other immune events were recorded for the healthy donors. To calibrate time-dependent variance in a beta-binomial model of T-cell clone differential abundance, blood repertoires from healthy donors were used as a training cohort. The training cohort was composed of some ten healthy donors, 3 female and 7 male. On average the donors were about 45 years old, and their ages spanned about 29 to 65 years. Whole blood from each healthy donor was obtained from a commercial supplier and was collected at three time points 2 to 3 weeks apart. For immunosequencing, genomic DNA was extracted from unsorted whole blood. What the study reported, not specific to this receptor: It was expected by the authors that biological variance in healthy repertoires might increase further over much longer intervals, such as months to years. Between technical replicates the binomial model flagged roughly 1.1 differentially abundant clones, whereas over roughly two weeks the binomial model flagged about 16.4 and over approximately four weeks around 18. Variance in clone template counts between approximately 2-week samples significantly increased with total template count across all healthy donors. Across all healthy-donor time intervals, the beta-binomial model significantly cut both the number of clones called differentially abundant and the false-positive rate.

The clonotype was recovered from a person aged 18-70 years in good health. The material sequenced was blood. The receptor chain draws on TRBV6-1 and TRBJ1-5, with the D gene too uncertain to name. The CDR3 region has the sequence CASSEGQNSNQPQHF. The DNA is TGTGCCAGCAGTGAAGGGCAGAATAGCAATCAGCCCCAGCATTTT.